This T cell receptor beta chain was sequenced during a study of T cells in localized non-small cell lung cancer. On this clone: Its target is not known.

There are 13 residues in the CDR3. V lost 3 bases and J lost 2, with 7 bases in between. Germline loops: CDR1 MGHRA, CDR2 YSYEKL. Findings of the study overall: With higher T cell density in blood came longer overall survival. Sequence data derive from only one tumor region, so heterogeneity remains possible. Measurement of T cell clonality placed uninvolved adjacent lung highest, above the level in tumor. Detection in adjacent lung was observed for a median approximately 53 of the top 100 tumor clones.

The table came from immunoSEQ multiplex PCR; TCRdb's copy has only in-frame clones and leaves some out. The sample records approximately 22,000 clones, approximately 86% being singletons. The specimen comprised PBMCs, sampled before any cancer treatment. The chain employs TRBV4-1 and TRBJ2-5, with D possibly matching TRBD2 (5 bases). This clonotype originated in a man aged 35 to 69 with stage II squamous cell lung carcinoma. CDR3 coding DNA: TGCGCCAGCAGCCACCCGGGACAAGAGACCCAGTACTTC. It yields the protein CASSHPGQETQYF.